Below, 25 T cell receptor beta chains from the same sample are listed, as sequenced in a study of spatial heterogeneity in lung cancer. TCRdb reanalysed the 5' RACE reads using MiXCR and keeps one entry per CDR3 protein. This sample carries 9,500 to 15,000 distinct CDR3 sequences, roughly 13% of them seen once, and the ten largest clones take 2.4%. The time point was: sample taken at primary tumor resection. Frozen PBMC, nontumor lung or tumor provided whole RNA, which was sequenced unsorted. Material: PBMCs, obtained at surgery. These receptors all stem from a female donor with early-stage non-small cell lung cancer.

This chain uses TRBV27 with TRBJ2-1; 9 nucleotides line up with TRBD1. The germline gives CDR1 MNHEY, CDR2 SMNVEV (reference sequence). After removal of 4 bases from V and 4 bases from J, the junction contained 5 bases not matched to a gene. The CDR3 loop spans 15 amino acids. The DNA of the CDR3 is TGTGCCAGCAGTTCTACAGGGGGCGGTTACAATGAGCAGTTCTTC. It encodes CASSSTGGGYNEQFF.

This clonotype appeared many times. Mismatch with germline at one junction end may stem from a read error. The chain is built from TRBV19 and TRBJ2-7; 8 positions agree with TRBD1. Germline loops: CDR1 LNHDA, CDR2 SQIVND (reference sequence). This CDR3 is built from 16 residues. The CDR3 protein is CDSSPTQGEVTYEQYF. DNA of the CDR3: TGTGACAGTAGTCCGACACAGGGGGAGGTCACCTACGAGCAGTACTTC.

This clonotype is medium-sized in the sample. The rearrangement uses TRBV6-5 and TRBJ2-7; 7 positions match TRBD2. The CDR3 has 17 amino acids. With 4 bases clipped from V and 5 bases from J, the junction kept 17 bases outside the gene matches. Germline V gene lookup returns CDR1 MNHEY and CDR2 SVGAGI. CDR3 sequence: CASSLTLSAGVTDEQYF. The CDR3 DNA reads TGTGCCAGCAGTTTGACACTCTCGGCGGGAGTTACCGACGAGCAGTACTTC.

This clonotype was observed at least ten times. The V and J genes are TRBV5-6 and TRBJ2-5; maybe TRBD1 (5 bases). The V end lost 0 bases, the J end lost 4 bases, and 13 bases lay between the germline ends. The CDR3 sequence is 15 residues long. Germline lookup yields CDR1 SGHDT and CDR2 YYEEEE. The CDR3 here is CASSLARVKLETQYF. Here the CDR3 DNA reads TGTGCCAGCAGCTTGGCCAGGGTAAAGTTAGAGACCCAGTACTTC.

V and J are TRBV6-2 or TRBV6-3 and TRBJ2-1; 8 positions agree with TRBD2. The CDR3 is 14 residues long. Germline loops: CDR1 MNHEY, CDR2 SVGEGT. The V segment lost 5 bases and the J segment 7 bases; nucleotides outside the gene matches: 7. The CDR3 spells CASSKSGRGNEQFF. The CDR3 DNA sequence: TGTGCCAGCAGTAAAAGCGGGAGAGGAAATGAGCAGTTCTTC.

The rearrangement uses TRBV7-2 and TRBJ2-3; D possibly uses TRBD1 or TRBD2 (7 bases each). The germline V and J ends were trimmed by 8 bases and 4 bases, with 19 bases remaining between them. Germline V lookup: CDR1 SGHTA, CDR2 FQGNSA. The CDR3 totals 15 residues. This CDR3 is CASRFPGGVADTQYF. The CDR3 DNA reads TGTGCCAGCCGTTTCCCAGGGGGGGTCGCAGATACGCAGTATTTT.

The chain recombines TRBV27 with TRBJ2-2, with 10 bases matching TRBD2. Germline V gene lookup returns CDR1 MNHEY and CDR2 SMNVEV (reference sequence). The CDR3 covers 16 residues. V shed 5 bases, J shed 3 bases, and the junction held 6 bases outside the gene matches. The CDR3 nucleotides read TGTGCCAGCAGTCTATTAGCGGGAGGAGACACCGGGGAGCTGTTTTTT. This translates into CASSLLAGGDTGELFF.

This clonotype turned up a few times. CDR3 sequence reads: CASSPGGVGEQYF. The CDR3 DNA reads TGTGCCAGCAGCCCCGGGGGGGTAGGCGAGCAGTACTTC. The chain carries TRBV13 and TRBJ2-7, with TRBD2 matching over 8 bases. Trimming took 5 bases from V and 6 from J; bases not matched to a gene: 6. Germline lookup yields CDR1 PRHDT and CDR2 FYEKMQ (reference sequence). The CDR3 runs 13 residues.

In this sample, this clonotype turned up many times. The chain joins TRBV12-3 or TRBV12-4 to TRBJ2-1; D is tentatively TRBD1 or TRBD2 (5 bases each). The CDR3 is 13 residues long. The germline V and J ends were trimmed by 6 bases and 7 bases, with 13 bases remaining between them. The CDR3 coding sequence is TGTGCCAGCAGCCGGGACGGAACAAATGAGCAGTTCTTC. Its protein is CASSRDGTNEQFF.

This clonotype was seen many times. The rearrangement uses TRBV7-8 and TRBJ2-5; D is possibly TRBD1 or TRBD2 (7 bases each). V shed 5 bases and J shed 3 bases, with 10 bases lying between them. The length of the CDR3 is 13 residues. CDR1 is SGHVS, CDR2 FQNEAQ, per germline. Written as DNA, the CDR3 is TGTGCCAGCAGCCCAGGGGGGGAAGAGACCCAGTACTTC. Its translation: CASSPGGEETQYF.

This clonotype was seen many times. This rearrangement joins TRBV7-7 to TRBJ2-3; TRBD1 agrees at 8 bases. This CDR3 comprises 14 residues. Trimming removed 5 bases from V and 4 bases from J; junction bases left unmatched: 5. CDR1 is SSHAT and CDR2 is FNYEAQ in the germline V gene (reference sequence). This CDR3 is CASSPGTGADTQYF. Here the CDR3 DNA reads TGTGCCAGCAGCCCGGGGACAGGCGCAGATACGCAGTATTTT.

This clonotype was seen repeatedly, ten times or more. V usage is TRBV7-9 and J usage is TRBJ2-7; possibly TRBD2 for D (5 bases). The germline V and J ends were trimmed by 3 bases and 3 bases, with 9 bases remaining between them. This CDR3 region has 13 residues. The V gene's germline CDR1 is SEHNR and CDR2 FQNEAQ (reference sequence). The CDR3 is CASSFWTGYEQYF. The DNA for the CDR3 is TGTGCCAGCAGCTTCTGGACTGGCTACGAGCAGTACTTC.

The chain has TRBV29-1 and TRBJ1-4; D remains unclear. The V and J ends lost 4 bases and 3 bases respectively, with 6 bases between them. This CDR3 region has 12 residues. The V gene's germline CDR1 is SQVTM and CDR2 ANQGSEA. Written as DNA, the CDR3 is TGCAGCGTTGCAGCTCCTAATGAAAAACTGTTTTTT. Translated, it gives CSVAAPNEKLFF. Variable domain in full (rest from reference TRBV29-1 and TRBJ1-4): SAVISQKPSRDICQRGTSLTIQCQVDSQVTMMFWYRQQPGQSLTLIATANQGSEATYESGFVIDKFPISRPNLTFSTLTVSNMSPEDSSIYLCSVAAPNEKLFFGSGTQLSVL.

This clonotype was seen ten or more times. The rearrangement links TRBV20-1 to TRBJ1-2, with a possible D match to TRBD1 (5 bases). Germline V gives CDR1 DFQATT, CDR2 SNEGSKA (reference sequence). The CDR3 extends over 16 amino acids. Trimming stripped 6 bases from V and 0 bases from J, with 20 bases between. The CDR3 region is CSAVRTGRPANYGYTF. CDR3 DNA: TGCAGTGCGGTACGGACGGGACGACCGGCTAACTATGGCTACACCTTC.

This clonotype was counted ten times or more. The chain uses TRBV6-6 and TRBJ1-1; the match to TRBD1 covers 7 bases. Per germline, CDR1 MNHNY and CDR2 SVGAGI (reference sequence). The J segment lost 5 bases and the V segment lost 5 bases, leaving 8 bases of the junction unmatched. The CDR3 contains 14 residues. CDR3 nucleotide sequence: TGTGCCAGCAGTCGACGGGGACAGTCAACTGAAGCTTTCTTT. This codes for CASSRRGQSTEAFF.

This clonotype is medium-sized (0.01 to 0.1%) by share. V usage is TRBV28 and J usage is TRBJ1-2; no clear D. V was trimmed by 2 bases and J by 6 bases, leaving 7 bases between them. The CDR3 totals 12 residues. CDR1 and CDR2 from the germline V gene are MDHEN and SYDVKM. CDR3 DNA sequence: TGTGCCAGCAGTTTAGCCCCGGATGGCTACACCTTC. Its protein is CASSLAPDGYTF.

This clonotype rates as medium-sized (0.01 to 0.1%). The V gene is TRBV29-1, the J gene TRBJ2-7, with a possible D match to TRBD2 (7 bases). Germline CDR1 and CDR2: SQVTM and ANQGSEA. The CDR3 length is 13 residues. V was clipped by 6 bases and J by 7 bases, with 19 bases between them. CDR3 amino acids: CSVGYQQGGEQYF. CDR3 sequence (DNA): TGCAGCGTCGGATACCAACAGGGAGGGGAGCAGTACTTC.

This clonotype is labeled medium-sized. Written as DNA, the CDR3 is TGCGCCAGCAGCTTAAACAGGGACTCACCCCTCCACTTT. This gives the protein CASSLNRDSPLHF. The chain recombines TRBV5-1 with TRBJ1-6, with D perhaps matching TRBD1 (6 bases). V was trimmed by 2 bases and J by 10 bases, leaving 10 bases between them. Germline loops: CDR1 SGHRS, CDR2 YFSETQ. The CDR3 is 13 residues long.

This clonotype is deemed medium-sized. The chain carries TRBV29-1 and TRBJ2-3; D perhaps matches TRBD1 (6 bases). The CDR3 contains 11 residues. The V gene's germline CDR1 is SQVTM and CDR2 ANQGSEA. Trimming took 8 bases from V and 10 from J, leaving 16 bases between them. The CDR3 region is CSTTGKVAQYF. The CDR3 nucleotides read TGCAGCACAACAGGGAAGGTGGCGCAGTATTTT.

By share, this clonotype ranks as medium-sized (0.01 to 0.1%). This sequence joins TRBV4-1 and TRBJ2-2, with D possibly TRBD1 on 5 matching bases. V was pared by 2 bases and J by 0 bases, with 10 bases between. The germline gives CDR1 MGHRA, CDR2 YSYEKL. This CDR3 is built from 16 residues. The CDR3 DNA reads as TGCGCCAGCAGCCAATTATGGACAACGAACACCGGGGAGCTGTTTTTT. The encoded protein is CASSQLWTTNTGELFF.

By share, this clonotype counts as medium-sized (0.01 to 0.1%). This chain connects TRBV5-1 to TRBJ1-1, with D unresolved. V lost 4 bases to trimming and J lost 1 base, with 8 bases between them. This CDR3 comprises 13 residues. Per the germline V gene, CDR1 is SGHRS and CDR2 is YFSETQ. In DNA, the CDR3 is TGCGCCAGCAGCATATTGGAGAACACTGAAGCTTTCTTT. This codes for CASSILENTEAFF. Supplemented by reference TRBV5-1 and TRBJ1-1, the full variable domain reads KAGVTQTPRYLIKTRGQQVTLSCSPISGHRSVSWYQQTPGQGLQFLFEYFSETQRNKGNFPGRFSGRQFSNSRSEMNVSTLELGDSALYLCASSILENTEAFFGQGTRLTVV.

This chain uses TRBV24-1 with TRBJ2-2; either TRBD1 or TRBD2 may supply D (6 bases each). This CDR3 spans 15 amino acids. V shed 7 bases and J shed 2 bases, with 13 bases lying between them. The germline V gene encodes CDR1 KGHDR and CDR2 SFDVKD. CDR3: CATRGSGANTGELFF. DNA of the CDR3: TGTGCCACCAGGGGCTCGGGGGCTAACACCGGGGAGCTGTTTTTT.

This clonotype qualifies as medium-sized (0.01 to 0.1%). The chain uses TRBV27 and TRBJ2-3; D is unclear. The CDR3 length is 15 residues. The V and J ends lost 8 bases and 1 base respectively, with 16 bases between them. CDR1 and CDR2 (germline): MNHEY, SMNVEV (reference sequence). This CDR3 is CASPDRSTRTDTQYF. The CDR3 nucleotides read TGTGCCAGCCCCGACCGTTCAACCCGCACAGATACGCAGTATTTT.

The sample holds many counts of this clonotype. The CDR3 loop reads CSVDWPSGVWDTQYF. DNA of the CDR3: TGCAGCGTTGATTGGCCTAGCGGGGTTTGGGATACGCAGTATTTT. The chain carries TRBV29-1 and TRBJ2-3; TRBD2 matches at 9 bases. Germline CDR1 reads SQVTM; CDR2 reads ANQGSEA. The CDR3 runs to 15 residues. The V gene end was trimmed by 3 bases and the J gene end by 6 bases; junction bases not matched to a gene: 10.

This chain uses TRBV5-1 with TRBJ1-2; perhaps TRBD1 as D (6 bases). CDR1 and CDR2 from the germline V gene are SGHRS and YFSETQ. V lost 2 bases and J 3 bases, leaving 11 bases between the germline ends. This CDR3 has 14 amino acids. In DNA, the CDR3 is TGCGCCAGCAGCTTCCAGGGGCAAGACTATGGCTACACCTTC. Translating gives CASSFQGQDYGYTF.